What follows are 13 T cell receptor beta chains derived from one specimen sequenced in a study of CD8 T cells in ankylosing spondylitis (dated by TCRdb to the late 2010s). Libraries came from 5' RACE. The instrument given in TCRdb is Illumina HiSeq 2500. TCRdb redid the processing of the public reads, applying fastp at Q25 and MiXCR, and retained in-frame beta chains. Rows are combined by CDR3 protein, so each entry shows the most common genes and DNA. The sample profile shows some 130,000 distinct CDR3 sequences; 7% to 8% of them were found once. Over 10% of the sample goes to the ten largest clones. The sample taken for sequencing was blood, either unsorted or a sorted T cell fraction (not recorded which). The receptors come from a female donor with ankylosing spondylitis or in good health (not recorded which).

This clonotype has ten or more counts. CDR3 coding DNA: TGTGCCAGCAGTGAAGCCGCCAGACTATATGGCTACACCTTC. It translates to CASSEAARLYGYTF. The chain combines TRBV6-1 with TRBJ1-2, with D unclear. CDR3 length: 14 residues. Per germline, CDR1 MNHNS and CDR2 SASEGT. V gave up 0 bases and J gave up 5 bases, with 10 bases separating them.

This clonotype was recorded at least ten times. This sequence joins TRBV5-1 and TRBJ1-6; maybe TRBD1 (5 bases). CDR1 and CDR2 from the germline V gene are SGHRS and YFSETQ. The V gene lost 2 bases and the J gene lost 9 bases, with 12 bases spanning the gap. The length of the CDR3 is 14 residues. CDR3 sequence: CASSFGGIGSPLHF. The CDR3 DNA reads TGCGCCAGCAGCTTCGGGGGGATTGGTTCACCCCTCCACTTT.

This clonotype occurred many times. This chain joins TRBV5-1 and TRBJ1-5; the match to TRBD1 covers 8 bases. The junction had 5 bases not matched to a gene; V was cut back by 4 bases and J by 5 bases. This CDR3 comprises 14 residues. Germline values: CDR1 SGHRS, CDR2 YFSETQ. The chain's CDR3 is CASSPQGAHQPQHF. CDR3 nucleotides: TGCGCCAGCAGCCCTCAGGGGGCCCATCAGCCCCAGCATTTT.

This clonotype was recorded at least ten times. V gene TRBV5-1 combines with J gene TRBJ2-5, with 8 nucleotides matching TRBD2. CDR3 length: 16 residues. The germline CDR1 and CDR2 sequences are SGHRS and YFSETQ. V was clipped by 4 bases and J by 2 bases; unmatched bases: 10. CDR3 residues: CASSPNFSGGQETQYF. The DNA for the CDR3 is TGCGCCAGCAGCCCAAATTTCAGCGGGGGACAAGAGACCCAGTACTTC. The whole variable domain, remainder taken from reference TRBV5-1 and TRBJ2-5, is KAGVTQTPRYLIKTRGQQVTLSCSPISGHRSVSWYQQTPGQGLQFLFEYFSETQRNKGNFPGRFSGRQFSNSRSEMNVSTLELGDSALYLCASSPNFSGGQETQYFGPGTRLLVL.

This clonotype was seen a few times. The J gene is TRBJ1-1, the V gene TRBV3-1, with D possibly being TRBD1 (5 bases). The V end was cut by 0 bases, the J end by 4 bases, with 21 bases between. The CDR3 contains 18 residues. Germline V gene lookup returns CDR1 LGHDT and CDR2 YNNKEL (reference sequence). The CDR3 protein is CASSQEGRGPRAGTEAFF. CDR3 in DNA: TGTGCCAGCAGCCAAGAGGGGCGCGGGCCCCGTGCGGGCACTGAAGCTTTCTTT.

This clonotype was recorded many times. The chain carries TRBV20-1 and TRBJ1-2, with 7 bases that match TRBD1. CDR1 and CDR2 (germline): DFQATT, SNEGSKA (reference sequence). With 3 bases clipped from V and 3 bases from J, the junction kept 7 bases outside the gene matches. This CDR3 contains 14 residues. The CDR3 sequence is CSASRQGQDYGYTF. The DNA of the CDR3 is TGCAGTGCTAGCCGACAGGGTCAGGACTATGGCTACACCTTC.

This clonotype was counted many times. The chain uses TRBV5-1 and TRBJ2-7; no firm D call. The CDR3 runs to 15 residues. CDR1 is SGHRS, CDR2 YFSETQ, per germline. V shed 3 bases and J shed 3 bases, with 16 bases lying between them. The DNA of the CDR3 is TGCGCCAGCAGCTCTGATGGGGAAGACGGCTACGAGCAGTACTTC. Translated: CASSSDGEDGYEQYF. Looking up the rest from reference TRBV5-1 and TRBJ2-7 gives the full variable domain: KAGVTQTPRYLIKTRGQQVTLSCSPISGHRSVSWYQQTPGQGLQFLFEYFSETQRNKGNFPGRFSGRQFSNSRSEMNVSTLELGDSALYLCASSSDGEDGYEQYFGPGTRLTVT.

This clonotype was seen ten or more times. This chain joins TRBV27 and TRBJ2-7; TRBD2 matches at 10 bases. Trimming removed 7 bases from V and 6 bases from J; junction bases left unmatched: 9. Germline V gene sequence: CDR1 MNHEY, CDR2 SMNVEV (reference sequence). The CDR3 runs to 14 residues. In nucleotides, the CDR3 is TGTGCCAGCATGCCGGGACTAGCGTCCCGCGAGCAGTACTTC. It specifies CASMPGLASREQYF.

This clonotype was seen at least ten times. This rearrangement joins TRBV12-3 or TRBV12-4 to TRBJ1-5; 7 bases are a match to TRBD1. V lost 10 bases to trimming and J lost 4 bases; unmatched junction nucleotides: 7. The CDR3 extends over 13 amino acids. CDR3 residues: CATSQGGNQPQHF. For the CDR3, the DNA is TGTGCCACCTCGCAGGGGGGAAATCAGCCCCAGCATTTT.

This clonotype was detected ten times or more. This chain uses TRBV5-1 with TRBJ1-1, with 7 bases identical to TRBD1. This CDR3 is 16 amino acids long. CDR1 and CDR2 from the germline V gene are SGHRS and YFSETQ. V gave up 4 bases and J gave up 5 bases; unmatched junction bases: 14. As DNA, the CDR3 is TGCGCCAGCAGCGATCGGACAGGATTGTATCAAACTGAAGCTTTCTTT. The encoded protein is CASSDRTGLYQTEAFF.

Ten or more counts support this clonotype. CDR3 amino acids: CSARDLEGWSYGYTF. As DNA, the CDR3 is TGCAGTGCTAGAGACCTGGAGGGGTGGAGCTATGGCTACACCTTC. The chain recombines TRBV20-1 with TRBJ1-2; D perhaps matches TRBD1 (5 bases). Germline V CDR1 and CDR2: DFQATT, SNEGSKA (reference sequence). Trimming shortened V by 0 bases and J by 4 bases, and 15 bases separated the two germline ends. This CDR3 is built from 15 residues.

This clonotype has a count of ten or more. The V gene is TRBV7-8, the J gene TRBJ1-6, with a possible D match to TRBD1 (5 bases). This CDR3 is 15 amino acids long. Germline loops: CDR1 SGHVS, CDR2 FQNEAQ. V lost 5 bases and J lost 5, with 13 bases in between. The CDR3 protein is CASSPRTPHNSPLHF. CDR3 coding DNA: TGTGCCAGCAGCCCCCGGACACCTCATAATTCACCCCTCCACTTT.

This clonotype was counted ten times or more. CDR3 loop: CASSLAQGASGNTIYF. The CDR3 DNA sequence: TGCGCCAGCAGCTTGGCTCAGGGGGCGAGTGGAAACACCATATATTTT. V is TRBV5-1 and J is TRBJ1-3, with TRBD1 matching over 8 bases. This CDR3 contains 16 residues. V was pared by 0 bases and J by 3 bases, with 5 bases of the junction left unmatched. Germline V gene data show CDR1 as SGHRS and CDR2 as YFSETQ.